This T cell receptor beta chain was identified during a study of OX40 agonist ivuxolimab in advanced cancers. About the study as a whole: The costimulatory receptor OX40 (CD134) was targeted by ivuxolimab, a fully human IgG2 agonistic monoclonal antibody. Of the roughly 52 dose-escalation patients, hepatocellular carcinoma was present in roughly 19, melanoma in around 15, renal cell carcinoma in 9 and head and neck cancer in 9. Prior anti-PD-1, anti-PD-L1 or anti-CTLA-4 therapy was permitted, and checkpoint inhibitors had been received by around 39% of dose-escalation patients. In the dose-escalation cohort, around four fifths of patients were male, and the mean age was around 60 years, with a range of 23 to 79. Partial responses occurred in three dose-escalation patients: two with cutaneous melanoma and one with hepatocellular carcinoma. Peripheral TCRbeta sequencing was intended to test whether TCR sequence diversity was altered and clonal T-cell expansion was caused by ivuxolimab. Intravenous ivuxolimab was administered to patients every 2 weeks at six dose levels: 0.01, 0.1, 0.3, 1.5, 3 and 10 mg/kg. The paper reports the monotherapy dose-escalation portion (N of about 54 patients) of the phase I ivuxolimab trial.

The trial excluded patients who had a history of autoimmune disease or were on systemic immunosuppression. In every dose cohort, peripheral blood was drawn for TCR sequencing at baseline, cycle 4 day 1, and cycle 7 day 1. The samples were taken from a phase I, first-in-human, multicenter, open-label dose-escalation trial of ivuxolimab. Adults with locally advanced or metastatic melanoma, renal cell, hepatocellular, or head and neck squamous cell carcinoma were enrolled in the trial. Before TCR sequencing, CD4+ and CD8+ T cells were separately sorted from peripheral blood. The germline ends are 14 bases apart after V is trimmed by 0 bases and J by 3 bases. From the cysteine through the phenylalanine, the CDR3 covers 16 amino acids. The read is trimmed to its CDR3 DNA, 48 bases read in frame from base 1. The germline V gene (reference sequence) yields MNHNY for CDR1 and SVGAGI for CDR2. Genomic DNA was extracted from sorted cells for sequencing of the TCRbeta CDR3 region. TCRbeta CDR3 regions were sequenced using the immunoSEQ Assay. Sourced from immuneACCESS, this table was stored by TCRdb with only in-frame sequences that have V and J called. A share of the clones is absent; for the studies checked, an unresolved V gene accounts for under half, and the remainder has no known explanation. In all, the sample holds 20,000 to 25,000 clones, and about 88% of those were seen once. The top ten clones comprise 34% of the sample.

Turning to this clone: The clone's antigen remains unknown. No much larger clone is present one base from it, and per-base qualities are unavailable.

What the work shows at the level of the full study, not this receptor alone: After ivuxolimab, CD8+ T cells had more expanded clones than CD4+ T cells on average. Low levels of normalized T-cell clonal expansion were also seen in some patients who did not respond. In the 0.1-3.0 mg/kg groups, partial responders had among the lowest normalized peripheral clonal expansion, particularly in CD8+ T cells. The antigen specificity of the clonally expanded peripheral T cells was not determined. At doses of 0.1 to 3.0 mg/kg, clonal expansion of both CD4+ and CD8+ T cells in blood was seen between baseline and week 6.

The chain was built from TRBV6-6 and TRBJ1-1; possibly the D gene is TRBD1, per 6 matching bases. The sequences come from CD4+ or CD8+ T cells sorted from blood, collected in a trial of the OX40 agonist ivuxolimab. This receptor was obtained from an adult with an advanced solid tumor such as melanoma, head and neck, liver or kidney cancer. The DNA sequence is as follows: TGTGCCAGCAGTTACTCAATGGGGGGCAAGGACACTGAAGCTTTCTTT. Translated, it reads CASSYSMGGKDTEAFF.